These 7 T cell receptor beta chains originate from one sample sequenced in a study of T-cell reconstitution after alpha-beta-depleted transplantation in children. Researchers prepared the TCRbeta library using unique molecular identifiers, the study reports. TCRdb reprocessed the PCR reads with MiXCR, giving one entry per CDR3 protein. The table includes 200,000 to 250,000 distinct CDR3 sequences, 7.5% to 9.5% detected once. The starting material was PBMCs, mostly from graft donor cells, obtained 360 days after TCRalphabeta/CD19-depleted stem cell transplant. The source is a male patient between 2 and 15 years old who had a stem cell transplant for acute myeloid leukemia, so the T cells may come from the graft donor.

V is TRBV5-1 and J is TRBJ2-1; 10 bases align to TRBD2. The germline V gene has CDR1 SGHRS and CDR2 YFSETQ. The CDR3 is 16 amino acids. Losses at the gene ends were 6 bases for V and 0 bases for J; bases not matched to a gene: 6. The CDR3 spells CASTIGLAVSYNEQFF. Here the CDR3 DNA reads TGCGCCAGCACCATTGGACTAGCGGTCTCCTACAATGAGCAGTTCTTC.

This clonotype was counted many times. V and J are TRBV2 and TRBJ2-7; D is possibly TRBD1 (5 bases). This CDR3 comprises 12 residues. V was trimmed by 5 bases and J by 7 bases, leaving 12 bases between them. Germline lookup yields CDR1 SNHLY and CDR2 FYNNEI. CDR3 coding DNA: TGTGCCAGCAGTAGGACATTCGGAGAGCAGTACTTC. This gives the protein CASSRTFGEQYF.

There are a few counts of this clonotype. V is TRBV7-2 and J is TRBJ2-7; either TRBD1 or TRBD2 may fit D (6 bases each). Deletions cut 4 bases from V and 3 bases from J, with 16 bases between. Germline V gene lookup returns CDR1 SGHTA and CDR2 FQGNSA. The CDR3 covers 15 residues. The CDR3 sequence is CASSSRGGGYYEQYF. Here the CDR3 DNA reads TGTGCCAGCAGCTCGCGAGGGGGAGGTTACTACGAGCAGTACTTC.

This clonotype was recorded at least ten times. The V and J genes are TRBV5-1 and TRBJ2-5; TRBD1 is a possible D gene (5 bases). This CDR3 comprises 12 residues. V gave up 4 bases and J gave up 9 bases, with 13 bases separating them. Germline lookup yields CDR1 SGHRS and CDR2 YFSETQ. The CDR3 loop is CASSQDTLPQYF. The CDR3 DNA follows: TGCGCCAGCAGCCAGGACACCCTACCCCAGTACTTC. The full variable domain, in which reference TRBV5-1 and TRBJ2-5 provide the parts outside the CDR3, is KAGVTQTPRYLIKTRGQQVTLSCSPISGHRSVSWYQQTPGQGLQFLFEYFSETQRNKGNFPGRFSGRQFSNSRSEMNVSTLELGDSALYLCASSQDTLPQYFGPGTRLLVL.

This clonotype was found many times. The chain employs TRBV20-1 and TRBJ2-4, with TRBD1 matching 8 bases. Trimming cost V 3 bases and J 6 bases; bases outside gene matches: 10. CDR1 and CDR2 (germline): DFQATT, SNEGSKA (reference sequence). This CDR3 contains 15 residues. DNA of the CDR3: TGCAGTGCTAGCCGGACAGGGAAGGTCGGAAACATTCAGTACTTC. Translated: CSASRTGKVGNIQYF.

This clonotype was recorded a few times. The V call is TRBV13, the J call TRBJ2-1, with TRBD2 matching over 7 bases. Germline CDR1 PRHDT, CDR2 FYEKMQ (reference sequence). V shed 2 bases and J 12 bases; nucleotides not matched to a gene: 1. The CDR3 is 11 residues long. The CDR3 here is CASSLQRGQFF. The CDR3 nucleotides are TGTGCCAGCAGCTTACAGCGGGGGCAGTTCTTC.

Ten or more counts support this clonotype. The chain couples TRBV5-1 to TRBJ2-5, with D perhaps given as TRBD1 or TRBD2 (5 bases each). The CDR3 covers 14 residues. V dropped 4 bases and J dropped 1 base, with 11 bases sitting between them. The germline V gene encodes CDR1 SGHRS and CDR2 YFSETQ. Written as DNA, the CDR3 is TGCGCCAGCAGCCGGGGACGGATCCAAGAGACCCAGTACTTC. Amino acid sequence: CASSRGRIQETQYF. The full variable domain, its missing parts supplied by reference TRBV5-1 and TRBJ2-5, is KAGVTQTPRYLIKTRGQQVTLSCSPISGHRSVSWYQQTPGQGLQFLFEYFSETQRNKGNFPGRFSGRQFSNSRSEMNVSTLELGDSALYLCASSRGRIQETQYFGPGTRLLVL.